The 21 T cell receptor beta chains listed next were all sequenced from one sample in a study of CD8+CD57+ T cells in acquired aplastic anemia. For CDR3 and TCR beta VDJ profiling, genomic DNA was the template used. TCRdb reanalysed the reads using MiXCR and keeps one entry per CDR3 protein. This table has under 250,000 distinct CDR3 sequences, roughly two thirds appearing once. For sequencing, patients were chosen who had shown expansion of CD8+CD57+ cells by flow cytometry. Sequenced: sorted CD4+, CD8+, or CD8+CD57+ T cells (not recorded which) from PBMCs. All receptors come from a human donor with aplastic anemia.

With respect to this clonotype: A much bigger clone sits one base away, suggesting this may be a read error. This chain joins TRBV20-1 and TRBJ2-1; 12 nucleotides align to TRBD2. The length of the CDR3 is 17 residues. Germline CDR1 and CDR2: DFQATT and SNEGSKA (reference sequence). CDR3 sequence reads: CSARGLTSGGYYSEQFF. The CDR3 DNA reads as TGCAGTGCTAGAGGCTTGACTAGCGGGGGCTACTACAGTGAGCAGTTCTTC.

This clonotype was observed once. J is TRBJ2-1 and V is TRBV7-3; 9 bases are shared with TRBD2. In germline, CDR1 is SGHTA, CDR2 FQGTGA. V dropped 5 bases and J dropped 9; count of bases not matched to a gene: 5. The CDR3 length is 13 residues. The CDR3 nucleotides read TGTGCCAGCAGCCCCGGGACTAGCCTTGAGCAGTTCTTC. It is translated as CASSPGTSLEQFF.

For the CDR3, the DNA is TGCGCCAGCAGTGGGGGACTAGCTGAAGCCTACAATGAGCAGTTCTTC. Amino acids: CASSGGLAEAYNEQFF. The chain combines TRBV10-1 with TRBJ2-1; TRBD2 matches at 9 bases. The CDR3 sequence is 16 residues long. After removal of 4 bases from V and 2 bases from J, the junction contained 6 bases not matched to a gene. Germline V gene sequence: CDR1 WNHNN, CDR2 SYGVQD (reference sequence).

The chain combines TRBV2 with TRBJ1-1; D gene unclear. Germline V gives CDR1 SNHLY, CDR2 FYNNEI. This CDR3 is built from 14 residues. Trimming removed 7 bases at V and 2 bases at J, with 14 bases between. CDR3 nucleotides: TGTGCCAGCAAGATTTCCGGGGTTAACACTGAAGCTTTCTTT. Translation gives CASKISGVNTEAFF.

J is TRBJ2-1 and V is TRBV2; D is uncertain. This CDR3 has 12 residues. V lost 3 bases and J lost 7, with 7 bases in between. From germline, CDR1 is SNHLY and CDR2 FYNNEI. The CDR3 is CASSDSVNEQFF. In DNA, the CDR3 is TGTGCCAGCAGTGACTCAGTAAATGAGCAGTTCTTC.

The chain carries TRBV7-9 and TRBJ1-1, with D perhaps TRBD1 (5 bases). The V end was cut by 10 bases, the J end by 1 base, with 10 bases between. The CDR3 extends over 12 amino acids. Per germline, CDR1 SEHNR and CDR2 FQNEAQ (reference sequence). This chain's CDR3 is CAIRGGNTEAFF. The CDR3 nucleotides read TGTGCCATCCGTGGGGGGAACACTGAAGCTTTCTTT.

This clonotype has just a few counts. V is TRBV7-3 and J is TRBJ2-7, with 7 bases fitting TRBD1. Germline V gene lookup returns CDR1 SGHTA and CDR2 FQGTGA. V shed 7 bases and J 3 bases; nucleotides not matched to a gene: 6. The CDR3 loop spans 13 amino acids. CDR3: CASNPQGDYEQYF. The CDR3 DNA reads TGTGCCAGCAACCCCCAGGGGGACTACGAGCAGTACTTC.

This chain uses TRBV2 with TRBJ2-5, with 7 nucleotides matching TRBD1. The CDR3 totals 13 residues. J was trimmed by 2 bases and V by 9 bases; bases with no gene match: 6. Germline CDR1 SNHLY, CDR2 FYNNEI. The CDR3 sequence: CASKTGRQETQYF. The CDR3 coding sequence is TGTGCCAGTAAGACAGGGAGACAAGAGACCCAGTACTTC.

CDR3 loop: CATSDLGPQGNQPQHF. DNA for the CDR3: TGTGCCACCAGTGATTTGGGTCCTCAGGGAAATCAGCCCCAGCATTTT. The chain uses TRBV24-1 and TRBJ1-5; D perhaps matches TRBD1 (5 bases). CDR1 is KGHDR, CDR2 SFDVKD, per germline. This CDR3 comprises 16 residues. V gave up 0 bases and J gave up 4 bases, with 12 bases separating them.

The chain links TRBV6-5 to TRBJ1-1; 8 positions agree with TRBD1. This CDR3 is built from 14 residues. V shed 6 bases and J 12 bases; nucleotides not matched to a gene: 15. In germline, CDR1 is MNHEY, CDR2 SVGAGI. The CDR3 loop is CASRPTQGATGTFF. CDR3 in DNA: TGTGCCAGCAGGCCGACTCAGGGGGCGACGGGAACTTTCTTT.

This clonotype was counted at least ten times. The chain recombines TRBV20-1 with TRBJ1-1; 9 positions match TRBD1. Germline V CDR1 and CDR2: DFQATT, SNEGSKA (reference sequence). V was pared by 6 bases and J by 9 bases, with 11 bases of the junction left unmatched. The CDR3 is 13 residues long. CDR3 protein: CSAWTGDVTQAFF. The CDR3, as DNA: TGCAGTGCCTGGACAGGGGACGTCACCCAAGCTTTCTTT.

This clonotype was found many times. The CDR3 DNA reads as TGTGCCAGCAGTGATACAGGGCTCGGGGAGCTGTTTTTT. Amino acids: CASSDTGLGELFF. The chain joins TRBV6-1 to TRBJ2-2, with D maybe TRBD1 (6 bases). The CDR3 sequence is 13 residues long. CDR1 and CDR2 (germline): MNHNS, SASEGT. V lost 3 bases, J lost 7 bases, and 9 bases lay in between.

The chain combines TRBV10-3 with TRBJ1-5, with a tentative D call TRBD1 (5 bases). V lost 8 bases and J lost 5, with 7 bases in between. Germline values: CDR1 ENHRY, CDR2 SYGVKD. The CDR3 is made up of 11 amino acids. This chain's CDR3 is CAIGGDQPQHF. The DNA of the CDR3 is TGTGCCATCGGGGGGGATCAGCCCCAGCATTTT.

This chain links TRBV2 with TRBJ1-1; tentatively, D is TRBD1 (5 bases). This CDR3 region has 14 residues. V lost 5 bases and J lost 2, with 12 bases in between. Germline loops: CDR1 SNHLY, CDR2 FYNNEI. CDR3 in DNA: TGTGCCAGCAGTAAAGGGGAGTCCAACACTGAAGCTTTCTTT. It yields the protein CASSKGESNTEAFF.

The chain is built from TRBV20-1 and TRBJ2-1; 8 nucleotides match TRBD1. Germline V lookup: CDR1 DFQATT, CDR2 SNEGSKA (reference sequence). The CDR3 totals 13 residues. After removal of 5 bases from V and 3 bases from J, the junction contained 3 bases not matched to a gene. Here the CDR3 reads CSAEGQVYNEQFF. CDR3 in DNA: TGCAGTGCTGAGGGACAGGTCTACAATGAGCAGTTCTTC.

This chain links TRBV10-3 with TRBJ1-3; TRBD1 aligns across 11 bases. Germline values: CDR1 ENHRY, CDR2 SYGVKD. This CDR3 has 12 amino acids. J gave up 8 bases and V 8 bases, and 2 bases lay outside the gene matches. DNA of the CDR3: TGTGCCATCCCGGGACAGGGGGACACCATATATTTT. Its translation: CAIPGQGDTIYF.

For this clonotype: One end of the junction varies from germline; a read error may be responsible. V usage is TRBV5-1 and J usage is TRBJ2-2; TRBD1 matches at 9 bases. This CDR3 spans 14 amino acids. Germline-derived CDR1 and CDR2 are SGHRS and YFSETQ. Here the CDR3 DNA reads TGCGCCAGCCAAGGGACAGGGCGAACCGGCGAGCTGTTTTTT. Protein: CASQGTGRTGELFF.

The genes are TRBV7-8 and TRBJ2-1; 8 positions agree with TRBD2. CDR3 length equals 16 residues. V trimming: 2 bases; J trimming: 6 bases; junction bases outside the gene matches: 9. CDR1 is SGHVS, CDR2 FQNEAQ, per germline. CDR3 in amino acids: CASSLNFGGGSNEQFF. CDR3 DNA: TGTGCCAGCAGCTTAAACTTCGGCGGGGGGAGCAATGAGCAGTTCTTC.

A few counts support this clonotype. The chain combines TRBV12-5 with TRBJ1-1; no clear D. Germline V gene data show CDR1 as LGHNT and CDR2 as FRNRAP. Trimming took 2 bases from V and 6 from J, leaving 13 bases between them. The CDR3 is 14 residues long. The CDR3 loop reads CASGLSSGVAEAFF. For the CDR3, the DNA is TGTGCTAGTGGTTTGTCGTCAGGTGTGGCTGAAGCTTTCTTT.

The table lists this clonotype with many counts. J is TRBJ1-6 and V is TRBV7-3, with D maybe TRBD1 (6 bases). The CDR3 has 14 amino acids. V lost 2 bases and J 10 bases, leaving 12 bases between the germline ends. Germline loops: CDR1 SGHTA, CDR2 FQGTGA. The CDR3 DNA reads as TGTGCCAGCAGCTTAGTGGGAGGGGGATCACCCCTCCACTTT. Protein sequence: CASSLVGGGSPLHF. The full variable domain, in which reference TRBV7-3 and TRBJ1-6 provide the parts outside the CDR3, is GAGVSQTPSNKVTEKGKYVELRCDPISGHTALYWYRQSLGQGPEFLIYFQGTGAADDSGLPNDRFFAVRPEGSVSTLKIQRTERGDSAVYLCASSLVGGGSPLHFGNGTRLTVT.

The table lists this clonotype with a count of one. The chain carries TRBV9 and TRBJ1-2; TRBD1 might be the D (5 bases). Trimming shortened V by 1 base and J by 9 bases, and 13 bases separated the two germline ends. Germline values: CDR1 SGDLS, CDR2 YYNGEE. CDR3 length equals 13 residues. In nucleotides, the CDR3 is TGTGCCAGCAGCGTACTACCACAGGATAGCTACACCTTC. Translated, it gives CASSVLPQDSYTF.